A selection of T cell receptor beta chains follows, all from one sample in a study of neoadjuvant nivolumab and ipilimumab in lung cancer. Clones were read by immunoSEQ multiplex PCR, and TCRdb kept only the in-frame ones, dropping some. The sample has fewer than 20,000 clones; about 90% are singletons. The sequencing used peripheral blood, collected before neoadjuvant nivolumab, alone or with ipilimumab. Receptor source: an adult with non-small cell lung cancer. Each CDR3 is given with its conserved first and last residue. D genes are given only for firm matches. Size tells how often a clone was seen (once, few, many) or the class of an expanded clone, and some rows leave it out.

d_call,j_call,cdr3_length,clone_size,v_call,cdr3_aa,cdr3_nt
.,TRBJ2-3,15,.,TRBV7-9,CASSLVRGSTDTQYF,TGTGCCAGCAGCTTAGTGCGGGGAAGCACAGATACGCAGTATTTT
.,TRBJ2-7,14,once,TRBV5-5,CASSFSQGSYEQYF,TGTGCCAGCAGCTTCTCCCAAGGGTCCTACGAGCAGTACTTC
.,TRBJ2-5,15,.,TRBV18,CASSPQTTAGETQYF,TGTGCCAGCTCACCACAAACGACAGCGGGAGAGACCCAGTACTTC
.,TRBJ2-3,14,.,TRBV5-8,CASSPQQRTDTQYF,TGTGCCAGCAGCCCTCAACAACGCACAGATACGCAGTATTTT
.,TRBJ1-1,14,.,TRBV29-1,CSVQSQSGGAEAFF,TGCAGCGTACAATCCCAAAGCGGGGGTGCTGAAGCTTTCTTT
.,TRBJ2-7,17,.,TRBV7-3,CASSLTGLGSESYEQYF,TGTGCCAGCAGCTTAACGGGGCTCGGGAGTGAGTCCTACGAGCAGTACTTC
.,TRBJ2-5,12,.,TRBV30,CAWSGYGETQYF,TGTGCCTGGAGCGGTTATGGAGAGACCCAGTACTTC
.,TRBJ2-1,17,.,TRBV19,CASSIVWSASSYNEQFF,TGTGCCAGTAGTATAGTTTGGAGCGCCAGCTCCTACAATGAGCAGTTCTTC
.,TRBJ2-3,15,.,TRBV30,CAWRRDSYGTDTQYF,TGTGCCTGGAGGCGGGACTCTTACGGCACAGATACGCAGTATTTT
TRBD1,TRBJ2-7,15,.,TRBV11-2,CASSLPGQGLYEQYF,TGTGCCAGCAGCCTTCCGGGACAGGGTTTATACGAGCAGTACTTC
.,TRBJ1-1,12,.,TRBV2,CASSVGNTEAFF,TGTGCCAGCAGTGTTGGGAACACTGAAGCTTTCTTT
TRBD2,TRBJ2-3,17,.,TRBV11-1,CASSLGLADWDADTQYF,TGTGCCAGCAGCTTAGGACTAGCGGACTGGGATGCAGATACGCAGTATTTT
.,TRBJ2-7,13,.,TRBV27,CASSLGRHYEQYF,TGTGCCAGCAGTTTAGGACGGCACTACGAGCAGTACTTC
.,TRBJ1-5,15,.,TRBV6-5,CASSRGSNSNQPQHF,TGTGCCAGCAGTAGGGGGAGTAATAGCAATCAGCCCCAGCATTTT
.,TRBJ1-3,15,.,TRBV18,CASSPDPVSGNTIYF,TGTGCCAGCTCACCCGACCCCGTCTCTGGAAACACCATATATTTT
.,TRBJ2-2,16,.,TRBV11-2,CASSLGQGRVTGELFF,TGTGCCAGCAGCTTAGGGCAGGGCCGGGTCACCGGGGAGCTGTTTTTT